Below, 19 T cell receptor beta chains from the same sample are listed, as sequenced in a study of T cell responses to AZD1222 COVID-19 vaccine. Generated by immunoSEQ multiplex PCR, the TCRdb table keeps only in-frame clones and is missing some. The table shows approximately 150,000 clones, with 94% occurring only once. The input for sequencing was peripheral blood, taken 28 days after the second AZD1222 dose. These receptors all come from an adult who received the AZD1222 COVID-19 vaccine.

This clone has a single count. The V gene is TRBV25-1, the J gene TRBJ1-2; D is unresolved. This CDR3 has 17 residues. V was trimmed by 4 bases and J by 5 bases, leaving 23 bases between them. The germline CDR1 and CDR2 sequences are MGHDK and SYGVNS. The chain's CDR3 is CASSGSWKLLSGYGYTF. The CDR3 DNA reads TGTGCCAGCAGTGGATCGTGGAAGTTACTGAGCGGATATGGCTACACCTTC.

The chain is built from TRBV7-9 and TRBJ2-5; 9 positions agree with TRBD1. The CDR3 extends over 15 amino acids. Germline V lookup: CDR1 SEHNR, CDR2 FQNEAQ (reference sequence). The V gene end was trimmed by 5 bases and the J gene end by 5 bases; junction bases not matched to a gene: 9. The CDR3 reads CASSTRDRATETQYF. In DNA, the CDR3 is TGTGCCAGCAGCACCCGGGACAGGGCCACGGAGACCCAGTACTTC.

The rearrangement uses TRBV28 and TRBJ1-1, with D possibly TRBD1 on 5 matching bases. In germline, CDR1 is MDHEN, CDR2 SYDVKM. The CDR3 totals 14 residues. Trimming shortened V by 8 bases and J by 5 bases, and 18 bases separated the two germline ends. The CDR3 loop is CASRHSRGGTEAFF. The CDR3 DNA follows: TGTGCCAGCCGCCATTCGAGGGGTGGGACTGAAGCTTTCTTT.

V gene TRBV7-6 combines with J gene TRBJ1-2, with D possibly TRBD1 on 5 matching bases. Deletions cut 3 bases from V and 6 bases from J, with 11 bases between. The CDR3 spans 13 residues. Germline V gene sequence: CDR1 SGHVS, CDR2 FNYEAQ. The CDR3, as DNA: TGTGCCAGCAGCTTCGAGAGGGGAGATGGCTACACCTTC. It encodes CASSFERGDGYTF.

Of note for this clone: Other DNA sequences within the sample encode an identical CDR3. The rearrangement links TRBV18 to TRBJ2-5; D might be TRBD2 (5 bases). The germline gives CDR1 KGHSH, CDR2 LQKENI. V was cut by 3 bases and J by 0 bases, with 8 bases left in between. The CDR3 extends over 14 amino acids. Here the CDR3 reads CASSPPGYQETQYF. CDR3 coding DNA: TGTGCCAGCTCACCCCCGGGGTACCAAGAGACCCAGTACTTC.

The chain carries TRBV7-2 and TRBJ2-2; D gene uncertain. CDR3 length equals 16 residues. CDR1 is SGHTA and CDR2 is FQGNSA in the germline V gene. The V end lost 2 bases, the J end lost 0 bases, and 10 bases lay between the germline ends. CDR3 nucleotide sequence: TGTGCCAGCAGCTTAAATCCGGGTACGAACACCGGGGAGCTGTTTTTT. It codes for CASSLNPGTNTGELFF.

This chain links TRBV6-1 with TRBJ1-4; the D gene is possibly TRBD1 (5 bases). CDR1 and CDR2 from the germline V gene are MNHNS and SASEGT. V was trimmed by 4 bases and J by 2 bases, leaving 14 bases between them. This CDR3 comprises 16 residues. In DNA, the CDR3 is TGTGCCAGCAGTGGCCACGGGACGGGCACTAATGAAAAACTGTTTTTT. This sequence encodes CASSGHGTGTNEKLFF.

This sequence joins TRBV7-8 and TRBJ2-1; tentative D call: TRBD1 (7 bases). The V and J ends lost 5 bases and 4 bases respectively, with 12 bases between them. The CDR3 sequence is 14 residues long. CDR1 is SGHVS, CDR2 FQNEAQ, per germline. DNA for the CDR3: TGTGCCAGCAGCCCAGGGGGGATTTACAATGAGCAGTTCTTC. Its translation is CASSPGGIYNEQFF.

The rearrangement links TRBV2 to TRBJ2-3; 8 positions match TRBD2. V shed 4 bases and J 3 bases; nucleotides not matched to a gene: 6. CDR1 SNHLY and CDR2 FYNNEI come from the germline V gene. The CDR3 length is 15 residues. CDR3 residues: CASSVQGLGTDTQYF. The CDR3 bases are TGTGCCAGCAGTGTCCAGGGACTAGGGACAGATACGCAGTATTTT.

The CDR3 region is CASSLDTASYTF. The CDR3 coding sequence is TGCGCCAGCAGCTTAGACACCGCGAGCTACACCTTC. The chain joins TRBV4-1 to TRBJ1-2; D gene uncertain. Trimming shortened V by 5 bases and J by 9 bases, and 13 bases separated the two germline ends. Germline values: CDR1 MGHRA, CDR2 YSYEKL. The CDR3 length is 12 residues.

This clone was counted a single time. The chain combines TRBV5-1 with TRBJ1-1; tentative D call: TRBD1 (5 bases). Trimming removed 6 bases from V and 2 bases from J, with 11 bases in between. Germline V CDR1 and CDR2: SGHRS, YFSETQ. The length of the CDR3 is 13 residues. CDR3 nucleotides: TGCGCCAGCAACGGCCGGGACAACACTGAAGCTTTCTTT. This codes for CASNGRDNTEAFF. Full variable domain (rest looked up from reference TRBV5-1 and TRBJ1-1): KAGVTQTPRYLIKTRGQQVTLSCSPISGHRSVSWYQQTPGQGLQFLFEYFSETQRNKGNFPGRFSGRQFSNSRSEMNVSTLELGDSALYLCASNGRDNTEAFFGQGTRLTVV.

CDR3 in DNA: TGTGCCAGCAGGGCCGGTGGAAACACCATATATTTT. The encoded protein is CASRAGGNTIYF. J is TRBJ1-3 and V is TRBV5-6; D gene ambiguous. Germline V gene data show CDR1 as SGHDT and CDR2 as YYEEEE. The V gene lost 5 bases and the J gene lost 3 bases, with 6 bases spanning the gap. The CDR3 has 12 residues.

V and J are TRBV3-1 (or the pseudogene TRBV3-2) and TRBJ2-5; no clear D gene. Deletions cut 6 bases from V and 3 bases from J, with 20 bases between. This CDR3 is built from 16 residues. Germline V CDR1 and CDR2: LGHDT, YNNKEL (reference sequence). Here the CDR3 reads CASRQHGQAVKETQYF. CDR3 nucleotides: TGTGCCAGCAGGCAGCACGGGCAGGCCGTTAAAGAGACCCAGTACTTC.

The CDR3 nucleotides read TGTGCCAGCAGCTTAGGGAGCTGGCCTACCGCCAATGAGCAGTTCTTC. Amino acid sequence: CASSLGSWPTANEQFF. This chain uses TRBV11-2 with TRBJ2-1, with no clear D. This CDR3 has 16 residues. With 1 base removed from V and 6 bases from J, the gap between germline ends came to 16 bases. Germline V gene data show CDR1 as SGHAT and CDR2 as FQNNGV.

This chain joins TRBV12-3 or TRBV12-4 and TRBJ1-4, with no clear D. V was shortened by 3 bases and J by 4 bases, with 3 bases between the two germline ends. The CDR3 is made up of 12 amino acids. Written as DNA, the CDR3 is TGTGCCAGCAGTTTTAATAATGAAAAACTGTTTTTT. Translating gives CASSFNNEKLFF.

This chain links TRBV19 with TRBJ2-7; no clear D. The CDR3 is made up of 13 amino acids. V dropped 3 bases and J dropped 0 bases, with 6 bases sitting between them. Per germline, CDR1 LNHDA and CDR2 SQIVND (reference sequence). CDR3 protein: CASSIDTSYEQYF. Here the CDR3 DNA reads TGTGCCAGTAGTATTGACACCTCCTACGAGCAGTACTTC.

This clone appeared once. The CDR3 coding sequence is TGTGCCAGCAGTCCCAGGCCCTACGAGCAGTACTTC. Protein sequence: CASSPRPYEQYF. This chain uses TRBV6-5 with TRBJ2-7; D is unresolved. The germline CDR1 and CDR2 sequences are MNHEY and SVGAGI. The CDR3 length is 12 residues. V lost 5 bases to trimming and J lost 2 bases, with 7 bases between them.

The chain employs TRBV5-5 and TRBJ2-2; D is possibly TRBD2 (5 bases). The CDR3 spans 17 residues. From germline, CDR1 is SGHKS and CDR2 YYEKEE (reference sequence). V lost 1 base and J lost 0, with 13 bases in between. CDR3 sequence reads: CASSLLPYSANTGELFF. CDR3 DNA sequence: TGTGCCAGCAGCTTGCTCCCTTATAGCGCGAACACCGGGGAGCTGTTTTTT.

This clone came up a few times. The chain carries TRBV28 and TRBJ2-2; TRBD2 aligns across 8 bases. Losses at the gene ends were 4 bases for V and 5 bases for J; bases not matched to a gene: 12. This CDR3 region has 17 residues. Germline V gives CDR1 MDHEN, CDR2 SYDVKM. DNA for the CDR3: TGTGCCAGCAGTTCAACCCTCAGCGGGAGACGTACCGGGGAGCTGTTTTTT. Protein product: CASSSTLSGRRTGELFF.